This T cell receptor (beta chain) was identified in a study of CD8 T cells in ankylosing spondylitis. This clonotype was counted only a few times. What it binds is unknown. In TCRdb, the 5' RACE reads were re-called with MiXCR into one record per CDR3 protein. The data hold about 360,000 distinct CDR3 sequences, with approximately 22% observed a single time. The CDR3 contains 14 residues. Per the germline V gene, CDR1 is SGHRS and CDR2 is YFSETQ. V lost 6 bases and J 0 bases, leaving 10 bases between the germline ends. Whole-study findings and limits: Disease-linked clones proved CD8+ and comparatively uncommon in peripheral blood.

V usage is TRBV5-1 and J usage is TRBJ2-1, with D perhaps TRBD2 (5 bases). This TCR was recovered from a male donor with ankylosing spondylitis or in good health (not recorded which). Material: blood, either unsorted or a sorted T cell fraction (not recorded which). The CDR3 sequence is CASTGDSSYNEQFF. The DNA of the CDR3 is TGCGCCAGCACCGGGGATAGCTCCTACAATGAGCAGTTCTTC.